This TCR beta chain was recorded in a study of shared clonotypes between healthy human individuals. Only a few counts were recorded for this clone. The antigen is unknown. This CDR3 is 17 amino acids long. The ends were cut back, 5 bases at V and 5 bases at J, with 21 bases in the middle. In germline, CDR1 is MDHEN, CDR2 SYDVKM. Sequencing used immunoSEQ multiplex PCR; TCRdb keeps in-frame clones, though not all of them. The data contain about 450,000 clones, roughly three quarters of them singletons. Study outcomes and limitations: Sampling used blood alone; tissue repertoires probably differ.

The sample taken for sequencing was PBMCs. The sequence derives from a woman aged 40 to 50 in good health. Some clones in this sample may be carry-over from other donors' samples. The chain has TRBV28 and TRBJ1-4; D remains ambiguous. CDR3 loop: CASSDPRGGSLNEKLFF. In nucleotides, the CDR3 is TGTGCCAGCAGTGACCCACGAGGCGGGTCCCTGAATGAAAAACTGTTTTTT. The full variable domain, in which reference TRBV28 and TRBJ1-4 provide the parts outside the CDR3, is DVKVTQSSRYLVKRTGEKVFLECVQDMDHENMFWYRQDPGLGLRLIYFSYDVKMKEKGDIPEGYSVSREKKERFSLILESASTNQTSMYLCASSDPRGGSLNEKLFFGSGTQLSVL.